The 27 T cell receptor beta chains below come from one sample, sequenced in a study of graft-versus-host responses after intestinal transplantation. Measured with immunoSEQ multiplex PCR; TCRdb has only the in-frame clones, and not every one. Among tens of thousands of clones listed, about 88% were seen once. No antigens are known for them. The material sequenced was unstimulated CD4+ T cells sorted from spleen or lymph node cells, taken before transplant. The receptors derive from a human donor who was the organ donor for an intestinal transplant.

The CDR3 coding sequence is TGTGCCAGCAGTCGGAGGGGGGCTGGAGAGCAGTACTTC. As protein: CASSRRGAGEQYF. The V and J genes are TRBV5-6 and TRBJ2-7; D could derive from TRBD1 or TRBD2 (6 bases each). CDR1 and CDR2 (germline): SGHDT, YYEEEE. V dropped 5 bases and J dropped 7 bases, with 16 bases sitting between them. This CDR3 has 13 residues.

This clone turned up a few times. The genes are TRBV29-1 and TRBJ1-2; TRBD1 matches at 10 bases. CDR3 size: 15 residues. Germline V lookup: CDR1 SQVTM, CDR2 ANQGSEA. Trimming at V came to 7 bases and at J to 3 bases, leaving 11 bases not matched to a gene. This CDR3 is CSGAGLGTGDYGYTF. CDR3 DNA: TGCAGCGGTGCAGGGCTGGGGACAGGGGACTATGGCTACACCTTC.

The CDR3 spells CASSSQYSNQPQHF. The DNA of the CDR3 is TGTGCCAGCAGTTCTCAGTATAGCAATCAGCCCCAGCATTTT. This chain uses TRBV6-1 with TRBJ1-5; D is uncertain. This CDR3 is built from 14 residues. The germline V gene has CDR1 MNHNS and CDR2 SASEGT. V gave up 5 bases and J gave up 0 bases, with 8 bases separating them.

The V call is TRBV15, the J call TRBJ1-1; 7 bases fit TRBD1. V shed 6 bases and J 3 bases; nucleotides not matched to a gene: 13. There are 16 residues in the CDR3. Germline V gene data show CDR1 as LNHNV and CDR2 as YYDKDF (reference sequence). Here the CDR3 reads CATSRDSSPGDTEAFF. CDR3 sequence (DNA): TGTGCCACCAGTCGGGACAGTTCCCCGGGAGACACTGAAGCTTTCTTT.

The chain joins TRBV7-9 to TRBJ2-2; D unresolved. V was pared by 7 bases and J by 4 bases, with 4 bases between. CDR1 and CDR2 from the germline V gene are SEHNR and FQNEAQ (reference sequence). This CDR3 is built from 11 residues. The CDR3 loop is CASTLTGELFF. The CDR3 DNA sequence: TGTGCCAGCACCCTCACCGGGGAGCTGTTTTTT.

This clone has a handful of counts. This chain uses TRBV28 with TRBJ2-1; 12 bases fit TRBD2. Per germline, CDR1 MDHEN and CDR2 SYDVKM. Trimming removed 1 base from V and 9 bases from J; junction bases left unmatched: 4. The CDR3 is 15 residues long. CDR3 in DNA: TGTGCCAGCAGTTTATCTAGCGGGGGGGCGTTTGAGCAGTTCTTC. Translated: CASSLSSGGAFEQFF.

The chain recombines TRBV6-5 with TRBJ2-1; 8 nucleotides match TRBD1. Germline V gene lookup returns CDR1 MNHEY and CDR2 SVGAGI. J lost 9 bases, V lost 5 bases, and 12 bases had no gene match. The CDR3 extends over 15 amino acids. CDR3 protein: CASSRRGQGKSEQFF. In nucleotides, the CDR3 is TGTGCCAGCAGTCGGAGAGGACAGGGTAAAAGTGAGCAGTTCTTC.

The chain joins TRBV6-5 to TRBJ1-3, with 7 bases matching TRBD1. The CDR3 length is 16 residues. Germline lookup yields CDR1 MNHEY and CDR2 SVGAGI. The J segment lost 2 bases and the V segment lost 2 bases, leaving 6 bases of the junction unmatched. The CDR3 DNA reads as TGTGCCAGCAGTTACCAGAGGACAGGAGCTGGAAACACCATATATTTT. This translates into CASSYQRTGAGNTIYF.

The CDR3 region has the DNA TGTGCCAGCAGCGTGGGGAGGACGGATACGCAGTATTTT. Its translation: CASSVGRTDTQYF. The rearrangement links TRBV7-9 to TRBJ2-3, with D possibly matching TRBD2 (6 bases). Germline V gene sequence: CDR1 SEHNR, CDR2 FQNEAQ (reference sequence). V lost 5 bases and J 6 bases, leaving 12 bases between the germline ends. The CDR3 is 13 amino acids.

The rearrangement links TRBV4-1 to TRBJ1-1, with D maybe TRBD1 (5 bases). The V gene's germline CDR1 is MGHRA and CDR2 YSYEKL. V was clipped by 0 bases and J by 6 bases, with 20 bases between them. There are 17 residues in the CDR3. The CDR3 here is CASSQDIRGSRSPEAFF. The DNA for the CDR3 is TGCGCCAGCAGCCAAGATATAAGGGGCTCCCGGTCCCCTGAAGCTTTCTTT.

The V and J genes are TRBV5-1 and TRBJ1-3; TRBD1 might be the D (6 bases). The CDR3 has 15 amino acids. The germline gives CDR1 SGHRS, CDR2 YFSETQ. V lost 4 bases, J lost 1 base, and 12 bases lay in between. CDR3 amino acids: CASSKEGVSGNTIYF. The DNA of the CDR3 is TGCGCCAGCAGCAAGGAGGGGGTATCTGGAAACACCATATATTTT.

This chain connects TRBV29-1 to TRBJ1-4, with 7 bases lining up with TRBD1. J gave up 7 bases and V 7 bases, and 6 bases lay outside the gene matches. CDR3 length: 12 residues. Per germline, CDR1 SQVTM and CDR2 ANQGSEA. The CDR3 region is CSAHRGGEKLFF. The CDR3, as DNA: TGCAGCGCCCACAGGGGCGGTGAAAAACTGTTTTTT. Full variable domain (missing parts from reference TRBV29-1 and TRBJ1-4): SAVISQKPSRDICQRGTSLTIQCQVDSQVTMMFWYRQQPGQSLTLIATANQGSEATYESGFVIDKFPISRPNLTFSTLTVSNMSPEDSSIYLCSAHRGGEKLFFGSGTQLSVL.

The V and J genes are TRBV6-5 and TRBJ1-2; the D is unclear. V was trimmed by 5 bases and J by 0 bases, leaving 13 bases between them. The CDR3 is 15 amino acids. From germline, CDR1 is MNHEY and CDR2 SVGAGI. In DNA form, the CDR3 reads TGTGCCAGCAGTGCTCACAGCATCCCTAACTATGGCTACACCTTC. This codes for CASSAHSIPNYGYTF.

This chain links TRBV7-2 with TRBJ2-7; 8 bases line up with TRBD2. Germline assignment: CDR1 SGHTA and CDR2 FQGNSA. The CDR3 loop spans 15 amino acids. V shed 1 base, J shed 3 bases, and the junction held 5 bases outside the gene matches. CDR3 in amino acids: CASSLDSGAGYEQYF. DNA of the CDR3: TGTGCCAGCAGCTTAGATAGCGGGGCTGGCTACGAGCAGTACTTC.

The CDR3 nucleotides read TGTGCCAGCGTGGAGCGGGAGAATTCCGCATCTGGGGCCAACGTCCTGACTTTC. Its protein product is CASVERENSASGANVLTF. This chain joins TRBV2 and TRBJ2-6, with 8 bases fitting TRBD2. Losses at the gene ends were 8 bases for V and 1 base for J; bases not matched to a gene: 13. Looked up from germline, CDR1 is SNHLY and CDR2 is FYNNEI. This CDR3 is 18 amino acids long.

The rearrangement uses TRBV2 and TRBJ2-7; 8 positions match TRBD2. The CDR3 contains 16 residues. CDR1 is SNHLY and CDR2 is FYNNEI in the germline V gene. The CDR3 DNA is TGTGCCAGCAGTAACCGGGCGGGAGGATCCCCAAACCCCCACCACGTC. Protein: CASSNRAGGSPNPHHV.

The chain joins TRBV2 to TRBJ1-2, with TRBD1 as a possible D gene (6 bases). Germline CDR1 SNHLY, CDR2 FYNNEI. V lost 3 bases, J lost 4 bases, and 12 bases lay in between. The CDR3 is made up of 14 amino acids. Here the CDR3 reads CASSDNRATYGYTF. In DNA form, the CDR3 reads TGTGCCAGCAGTGATAACAGGGCTACCTATGGCTACACCTTC.

The chain has TRBV6-5 and TRBJ1-1, with D tentatively TRBD1 (5 bases). Per germline, CDR1 MNHEY and CDR2 SVGAGI. This CDR3 spans 13 amino acids. V gave up 6 bases and J gave up 4 bases, with 12 bases separating them. The CDR3 loop reads CASRLTGPTEAFF. As DNA, the CDR3 is TGTGCCAGCAGACTTACGGGGCCCACTGAAGCTTTCTTT.

The V and J genes are TRBV5-1 and TRBJ2-5; 7 bases align to TRBD2. Looked up from germline, CDR1 is SGHRS and CDR2 is YFSETQ. The CDR3 is made up of 15 amino acids. Trimming took 0 bases from V and 4 from J; bases not matched to a gene: 6. As DNA, the CDR3 is TGCGCCAGCAGCTTGGTGGTTGGGAGGGGAGAGACCCAGTACTTC. Residues: CASSLVVGRGETQYF.

This chain links TRBV19 with TRBJ1-1; D gene unclear. Germline loops: CDR1 LNHDA, CDR2 SQIVND (reference sequence). This CDR3 contains 14 residues. V gave up 0 bases and J gave up 1 base, with 6 bases separating them. CDR3 loop: CASSIDNGNTEAFF. CDR3 DNA: TGTGCCAGTAGTATAGATAATGGGAACACTGAAGCTTTCTTT.

This clone was seen only a few times. This chain links TRBV5-1 with TRBJ1-3, with 10 bases matching TRBD1. V shed 4 bases, J shed 2 bases, and the junction held 3 bases outside the gene matches. CDR1 SGHRS and CDR2 YFSETQ come from the germline V gene. The CDR3 runs 15 residues. In DNA, the CDR3 is TGCGCCAGCAGCAGTGACAGGGGGCCTGGAAACACCATATATTTT. Its protein is CASSSDRGPGNTIYF.

This chain connects TRBV23-1 to TRBJ1-2; D remains ambiguous. TRBV23-1 is an ORF for which the function is uncertain. The CDR3 is 13 residues long. The ends were cut back, 0 bases at V and 8 bases at J, with 10 bases in the middle. CDR3 coding DNA: TGCGCCAGCAGTCAATCGCCCCCCCGCGGCTACACCTTC. Encoded protein: CASSQSPPRGYTF.

The rearrangement links TRBV30 to TRBJ1-3; D unresolved. This CDR3 contains 14 residues. Germline V lookup: CDR1 GTSNPN, CDR2 SVGIG (reference sequence). Between the trimmed V and J ends, which lost 0 bases and 2 bases, there was a span of 8 bases. The CDR3 region has the DNA TGTGCCTGGAGTGTAGCCCGAACTGGAAACACCATATATTTT. As protein: CAWSVARTGNTIYF.

V is TRBV30 and J is TRBJ2-7; 8 bases are a match to TRBD1. V shed 0 bases, J shed 2 bases, and the junction held 0 bases outside the gene matches. Germline V gives CDR1 GTSNPN, CDR2 SVGIG (reference sequence). This CDR3 contains 13 residues. CDR3 in amino acids: CAWSVQGAYEQYF. DNA for the CDR3: TGTGCCTGGAGTGTACAGGGGGCCTACGAGCAGTACTTC.

The CDR3 DNA reads as TGCGCCAGCAGCCAAGAATGGGGGCTCCCTCGGAATGAGCAGTTCTTC. Its translation is CASSQEWGLPRNEQFF. The chain employs TRBV4-1 and TRBJ2-1; weak D call: TRBD1 (6 bases). The length of the CDR3 is 16 residues. Germline CDR1 MGHRA, CDR2 YSYEKL. V was trimmed by 0 bases and J by 7 bases, leaving 16 bases between them.

The V call is TRBV2, the J call TRBJ1-2; 8 bases are a match to TRBD1. J was trimmed by 3 bases and V by 9 bases; bases with no gene match: 6. CDR1 and CDR2 from the germline V gene are SNHLY and FYNNEI. The CDR3 consists of 13 residues. The CDR3 reads CARQGAVDYGYTF. The DNA of the CDR3 is TGTGCCAGGCAGGGGGCAGTTGACTATGGCTACACCTTC.

In DNA, the CDR3 is TGTGCCAGCACGGCACAGGGTACCCGGGACGCGCAGTATTTT. This encodes CASTAQGTRDAQYF. The V and J genes are TRBV6-6 and TRBJ2-3, with D possibly being TRBD1 (6 bases). This CDR3 region has 14 residues. Trimming cost V 7 bases and J 10 bases, with 21 bases left between them. Germline V CDR1 and CDR2: MNHNY, SVGAGI (reference sequence).